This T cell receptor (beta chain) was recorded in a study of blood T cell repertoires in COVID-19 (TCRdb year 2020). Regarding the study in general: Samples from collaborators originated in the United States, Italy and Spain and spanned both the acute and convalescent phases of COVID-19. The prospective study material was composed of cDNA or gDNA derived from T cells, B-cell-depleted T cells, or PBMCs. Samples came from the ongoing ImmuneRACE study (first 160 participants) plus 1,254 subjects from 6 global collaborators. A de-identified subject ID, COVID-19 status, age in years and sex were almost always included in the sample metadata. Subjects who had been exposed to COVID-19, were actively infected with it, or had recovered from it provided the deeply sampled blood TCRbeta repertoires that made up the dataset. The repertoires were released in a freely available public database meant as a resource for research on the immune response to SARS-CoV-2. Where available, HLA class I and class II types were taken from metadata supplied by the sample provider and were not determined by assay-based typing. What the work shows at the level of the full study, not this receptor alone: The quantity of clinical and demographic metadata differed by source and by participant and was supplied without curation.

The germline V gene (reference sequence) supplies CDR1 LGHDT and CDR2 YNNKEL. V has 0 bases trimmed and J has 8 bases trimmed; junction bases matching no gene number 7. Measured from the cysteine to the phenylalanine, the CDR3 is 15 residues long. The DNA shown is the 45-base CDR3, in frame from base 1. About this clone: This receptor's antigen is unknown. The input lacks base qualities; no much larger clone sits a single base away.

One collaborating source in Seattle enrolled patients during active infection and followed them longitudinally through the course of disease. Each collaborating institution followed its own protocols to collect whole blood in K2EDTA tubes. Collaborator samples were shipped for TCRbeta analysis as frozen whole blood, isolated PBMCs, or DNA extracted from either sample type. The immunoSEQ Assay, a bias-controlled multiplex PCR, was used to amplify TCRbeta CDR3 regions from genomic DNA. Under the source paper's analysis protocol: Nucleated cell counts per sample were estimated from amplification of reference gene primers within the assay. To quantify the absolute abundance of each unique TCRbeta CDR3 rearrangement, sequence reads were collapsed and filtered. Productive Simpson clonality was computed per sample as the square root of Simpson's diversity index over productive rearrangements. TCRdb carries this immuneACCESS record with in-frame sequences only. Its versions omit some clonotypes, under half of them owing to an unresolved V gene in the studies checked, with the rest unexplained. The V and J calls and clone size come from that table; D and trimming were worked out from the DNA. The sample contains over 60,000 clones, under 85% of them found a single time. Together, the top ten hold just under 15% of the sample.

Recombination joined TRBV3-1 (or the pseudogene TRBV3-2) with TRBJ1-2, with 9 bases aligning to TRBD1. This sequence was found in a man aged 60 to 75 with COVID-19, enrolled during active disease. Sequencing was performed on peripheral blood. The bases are TGTGCCAGCAGCCAAGATTTGGGACAGGGTATGGGCTACACCTTC. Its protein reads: CASSQDLGQGMGYTF.